The clone carrying this T cell receptor beta chain was counted ten times or more. The antigen is not known. The sample belongs to a study of CD8 T cells in ankylosing spondylitis. General observations from the study: Blood of patients with ankylosing spondylitis appeared to be characterized by a TCR beta motif of several highly homologous variants. Researchers reportedly found disease-linked clones significantly enriched in matched ankylosing spondylitis synovial fluid. Certain motif variants had earlier been reported in reactive arthritis synovial fluid and blood.

TCRdb re-called the 5' RACE reads with MiXCR, one entry per CDR3 protein. Of 200,000 to 250,000 distinct CDR3 sequences detected, 10% to 13% appear once; the ten largest clones hold over 20%. The germline CDR1 and CDR2 sequences are MDHEN and SYDVKM. The CDR3 contains 14 residues. V lost 7 bases and J lost 2; bases outside the gene matches: 6. The TCR was taken from a male donor with ankylosing spondylitis or in good health (not recorded which). The rearrangement joins TRBV28 to TRBJ2-5, with TRBD2 matching over 8 bases. Material for sequencing was blood, either unsorted or a sorted T cell fraction (not recorded which). CDR3 nucleotide sequence: TGTGCCAGCAACGAGCGGGGGCCACAAGAGACCCAGTACTTC. This translates into CASNERGPQETQYF. Drawing the rest from reference TRBV28 and TRBJ2-5, the complete variable domain is DVKVTQSSRYLVKRTGEKVFLECVQDMDHENMFWYRQDPGLGLRLIYFSYDVKMKEKGDIPEGYSVSREKKERFSLILESASTNQTSMYLCASNERGPQETQYFGPGTRLLVL.